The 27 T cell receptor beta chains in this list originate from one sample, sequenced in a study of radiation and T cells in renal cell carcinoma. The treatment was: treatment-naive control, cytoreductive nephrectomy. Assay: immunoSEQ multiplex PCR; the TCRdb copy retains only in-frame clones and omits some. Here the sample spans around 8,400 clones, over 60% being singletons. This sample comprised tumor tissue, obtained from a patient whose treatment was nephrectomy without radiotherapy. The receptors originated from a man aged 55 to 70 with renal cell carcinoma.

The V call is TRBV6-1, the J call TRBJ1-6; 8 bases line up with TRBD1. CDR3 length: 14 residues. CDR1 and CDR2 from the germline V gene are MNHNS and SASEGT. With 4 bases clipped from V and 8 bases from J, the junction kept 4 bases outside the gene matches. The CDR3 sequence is CASSVTGEDSPLHF. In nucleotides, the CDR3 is TGTGCCAGCAGTGTGACAGGGGAGGATTCACCCCTCCACTTT.

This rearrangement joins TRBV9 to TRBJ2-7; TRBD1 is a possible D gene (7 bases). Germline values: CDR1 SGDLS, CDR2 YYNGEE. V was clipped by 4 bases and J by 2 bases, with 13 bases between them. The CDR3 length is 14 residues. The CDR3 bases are TGTGCCAGCAGCCAAGGAGGGGGCCCCTACGAGCAGTACTTC. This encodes CASSQGGGPYEQYF.

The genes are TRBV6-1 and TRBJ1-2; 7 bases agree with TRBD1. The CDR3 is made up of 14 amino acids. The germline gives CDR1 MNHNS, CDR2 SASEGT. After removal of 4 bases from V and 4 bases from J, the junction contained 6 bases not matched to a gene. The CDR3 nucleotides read TGTGCCAGCAGTGTCGAAGACAGGGCCTATGGCTACACCTTC. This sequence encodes CASSVEDRAYGYTF.

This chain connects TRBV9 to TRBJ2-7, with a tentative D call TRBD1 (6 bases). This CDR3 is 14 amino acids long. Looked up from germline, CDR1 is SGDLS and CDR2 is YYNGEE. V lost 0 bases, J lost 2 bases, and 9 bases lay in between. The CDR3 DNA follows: TGTGCCAGCAGCGTAGCTCCAGGGGCCTACGAGCAGTACTTC. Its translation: CASSVAPGAYEQYF.

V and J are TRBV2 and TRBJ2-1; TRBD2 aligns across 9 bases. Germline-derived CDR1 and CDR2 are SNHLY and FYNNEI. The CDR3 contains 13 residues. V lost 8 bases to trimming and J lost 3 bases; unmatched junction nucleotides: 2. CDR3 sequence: CASVAGVYNEQFF. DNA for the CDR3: TGTGCCAGCGTAGCGGGAGTCTACAATGAGCAGTTCTTC.

CDR3 nucleotides: TGTGCCAGTGCGATTACAGGGGGAGGGGATGAGCAGTTCTTC. Translation: CASAITGGGDEQFF. The chain recombines TRBV7-2 with TRBJ2-1; D is possibly TRBD1 (8 bases). The germline V gene has CDR1 SGHTA and CDR2 FQGNSA. The CDR3 contains 14 residues. V lost 9 bases and J lost 8, with 20 bases in between. The entire variable domain, with the rest obtained from reference TRBV7-2 and TRBJ2-1, is as follows: GAGVSQSPSNKVTEKGKDVELRCDPISGHTALYWYRQSLGQGLEFLIYFQGNSAPDKSGLPSDRFSAERTGGSVSTLTIQRTQQEDSAVYLCASAITGGGDEQFFGPGTRLTVL.

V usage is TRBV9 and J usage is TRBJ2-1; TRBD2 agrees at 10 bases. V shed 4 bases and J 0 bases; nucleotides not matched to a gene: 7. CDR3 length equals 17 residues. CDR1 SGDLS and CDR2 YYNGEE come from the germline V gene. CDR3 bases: TGTGCCAGCAGCACGGGACTAGCGAAAAGCTCCTACAATGAGCAGTTCTTC. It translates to CASSTGLAKSSYNEQFF.

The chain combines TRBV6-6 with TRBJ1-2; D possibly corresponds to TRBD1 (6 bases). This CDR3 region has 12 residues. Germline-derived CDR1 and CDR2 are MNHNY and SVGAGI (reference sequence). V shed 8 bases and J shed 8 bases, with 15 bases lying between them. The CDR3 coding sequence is TGTGCCAGCGGATGGTTCGGGGGCGGCTACACCTTC. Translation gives CASGWFGGGYTF.

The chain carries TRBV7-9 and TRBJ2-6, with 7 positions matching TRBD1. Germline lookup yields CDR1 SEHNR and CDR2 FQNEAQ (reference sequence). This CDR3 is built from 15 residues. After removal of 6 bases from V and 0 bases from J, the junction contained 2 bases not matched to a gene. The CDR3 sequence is CASSPGGSGANVLTF. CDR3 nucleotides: TGTGCCAGCAGTCCAGGGGGCTCTGGGGCCAACGTCCTGACTTTC.

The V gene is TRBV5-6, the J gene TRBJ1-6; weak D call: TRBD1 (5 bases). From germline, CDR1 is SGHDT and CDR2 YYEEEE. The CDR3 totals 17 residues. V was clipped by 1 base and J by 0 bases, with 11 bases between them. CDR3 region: CASSLRGTSSYNSPLHF. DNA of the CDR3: TGTGCCAGCAGCTTGCGGGGGACGAGCTCCTATAATTCACCCCTCCACTTT.

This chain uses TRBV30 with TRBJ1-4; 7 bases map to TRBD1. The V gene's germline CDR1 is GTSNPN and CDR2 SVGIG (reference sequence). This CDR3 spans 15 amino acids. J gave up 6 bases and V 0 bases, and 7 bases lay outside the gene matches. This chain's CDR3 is CAWSVKAGGYEKLFF. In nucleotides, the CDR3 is TGTGCCTGGAGTGTAAAGGCAGGGGGATATGAAAAACTGTTTTTT. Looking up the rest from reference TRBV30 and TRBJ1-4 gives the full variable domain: SQTIHQWPATLVQPVGSPLSLECTVEGTSNPNLYWYRQAAGRGLQLLFYSVGIGQISSEVPQNLSASRPQDRQFILSSKKLLLSDSGFYLCAWSVKAGGYEKLFFGSGTQLSVL.

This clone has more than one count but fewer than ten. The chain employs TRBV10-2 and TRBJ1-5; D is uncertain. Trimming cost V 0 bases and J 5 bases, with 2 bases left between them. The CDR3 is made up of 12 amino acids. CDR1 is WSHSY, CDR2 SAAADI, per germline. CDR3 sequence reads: CASSESHQPQHF. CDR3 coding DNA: TGCGCCAGCAGTGAGTCGCATCAGCCCCAGCATTTT.

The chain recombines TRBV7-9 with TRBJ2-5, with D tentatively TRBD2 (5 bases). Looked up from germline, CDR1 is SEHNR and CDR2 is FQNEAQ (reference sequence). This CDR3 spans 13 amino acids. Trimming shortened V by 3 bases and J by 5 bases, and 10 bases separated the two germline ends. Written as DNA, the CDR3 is TGTGCCAGCAGCTTTGCCGGGGAGGAGACCCAGTACTTC. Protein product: CASSFAGEETQYF.

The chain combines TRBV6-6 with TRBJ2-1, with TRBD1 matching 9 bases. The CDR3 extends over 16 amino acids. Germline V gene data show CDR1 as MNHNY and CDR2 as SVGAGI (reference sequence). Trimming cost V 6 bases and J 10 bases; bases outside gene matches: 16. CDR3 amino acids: CASSSLGTGSPQEQFF. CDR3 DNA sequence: TGTGCCAGCAGCTCCCTGGGGACAGGGAGTCCCCAAGAGCAGTTCTTC.

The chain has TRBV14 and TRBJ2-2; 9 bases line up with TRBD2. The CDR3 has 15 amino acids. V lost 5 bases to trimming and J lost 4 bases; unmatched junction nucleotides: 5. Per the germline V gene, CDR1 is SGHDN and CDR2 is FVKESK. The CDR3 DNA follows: TGTGCCAGCAGCTTTCGCGGGGGGGCCACCGGGGAGCTGTTTTTT. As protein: CASSFRGGATGELFF.

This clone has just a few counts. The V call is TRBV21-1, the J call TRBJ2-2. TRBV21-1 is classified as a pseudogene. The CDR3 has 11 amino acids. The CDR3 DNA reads TGTGCCAGCAGAAAGGGCGGGGAGCTGTTTTTT. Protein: CASRKGGELFF.

CDR3 coding DNA: TGTGCCAGCAGACCCCCGGGACTTAACACCGGGGAGCTGTTTTTT. Translated, it gives CASRPPGLNTGELFF. The V call is TRBV7-2, the J call TRBJ2-2; TRBD2 might be the D (6 bases). Germline V gene lookup returns CDR1 SGHTA and CDR2 FQGNSA. The CDR3 has 15 residues. V lost 6 bases to trimming and J lost 2 bases, with 13 bases between them. Based on the CDR3 plus reference TRBV7-2 and TRBJ2-2, the full variable domain is GAGVSQSPSNKVTEKGKDVELRCDPISGHTALYWYRQSLGQGLEFLIYFQGNSAPDKSGLPSDRFSAERTGGSVSTLTIQRTQQEDSAVYLCASRPPGLNTGELFFGEGSRLTVL.

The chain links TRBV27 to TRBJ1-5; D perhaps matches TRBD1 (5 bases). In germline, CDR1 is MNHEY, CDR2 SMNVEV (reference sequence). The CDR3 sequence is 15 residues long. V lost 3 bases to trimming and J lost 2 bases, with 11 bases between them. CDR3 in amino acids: CASSFWGVGNQPQHF. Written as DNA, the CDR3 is TGTGCCAGCAGTTTTTGGGGGGTGGGCAATCAGCCCCAGCATTTT.

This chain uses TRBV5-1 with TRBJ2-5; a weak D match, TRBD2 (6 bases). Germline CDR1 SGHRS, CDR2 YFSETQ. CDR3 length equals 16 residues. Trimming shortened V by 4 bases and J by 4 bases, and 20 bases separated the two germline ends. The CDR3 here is CASSPIGGAFGETQYF. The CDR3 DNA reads TGCGCCAGCAGCCCGATAGGAGGGGCATTTGGAGAGACCCAGTACTTC.

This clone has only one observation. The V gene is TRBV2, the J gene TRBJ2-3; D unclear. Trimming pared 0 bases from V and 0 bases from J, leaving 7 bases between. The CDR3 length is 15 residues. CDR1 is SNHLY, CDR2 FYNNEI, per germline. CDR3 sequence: CASSEALFSTDTQYF. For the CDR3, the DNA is TGTGCCAGCAGTGAAGCCCTATTTAGCACAGATACGCAGTATTTT. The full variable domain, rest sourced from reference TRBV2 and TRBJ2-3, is EPEVTQTPSHQVTQMGQEVILRCVPISNHLYFYWYRQILGQKVEFLVSFYNNEISEKSEIFDDQFSVERPDGSNFTLKIRSTKLEDSAMYFCASSEALFSTDTQYFGPGTRLTVL.

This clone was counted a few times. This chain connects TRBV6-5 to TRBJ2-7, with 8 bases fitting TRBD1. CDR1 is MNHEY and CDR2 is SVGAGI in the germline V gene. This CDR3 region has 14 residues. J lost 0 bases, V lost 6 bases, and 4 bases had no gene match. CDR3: CASRDREASYEQYF. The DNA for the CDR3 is TGTGCCAGCAGGGACAGGGAGGCCTCCTACGAGCAGTACTTC.

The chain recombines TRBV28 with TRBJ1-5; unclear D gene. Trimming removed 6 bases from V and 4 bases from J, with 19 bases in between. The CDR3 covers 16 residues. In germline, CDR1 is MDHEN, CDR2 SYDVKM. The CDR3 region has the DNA TGTGCCAGCAGCCGCCGGAATCCGGATTATAATCAGCCCCAGCATTTT. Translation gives CASSRRNPDYNQPQHF.

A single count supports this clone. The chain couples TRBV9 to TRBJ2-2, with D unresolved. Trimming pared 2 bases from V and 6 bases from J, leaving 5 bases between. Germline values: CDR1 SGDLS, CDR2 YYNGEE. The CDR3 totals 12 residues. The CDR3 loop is CASSVSAGELFF. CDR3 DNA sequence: TGTGCCAGCAGCGTCTCGGCCGGGGAGCTGTTTTTT.

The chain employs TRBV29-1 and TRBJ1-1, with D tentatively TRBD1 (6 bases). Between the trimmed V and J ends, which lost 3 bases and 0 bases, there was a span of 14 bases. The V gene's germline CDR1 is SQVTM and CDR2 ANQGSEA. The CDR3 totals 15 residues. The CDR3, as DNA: TGCAGCGTTGACACAGGGAGGGCCATGAACACTGAAGCTTTCTTT. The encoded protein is CSVDTGRAMNTEAFF.

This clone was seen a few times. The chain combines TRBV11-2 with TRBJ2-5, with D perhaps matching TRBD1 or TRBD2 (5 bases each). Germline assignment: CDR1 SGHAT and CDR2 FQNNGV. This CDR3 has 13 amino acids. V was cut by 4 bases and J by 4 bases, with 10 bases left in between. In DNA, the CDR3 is TGTGCCAGCAGCTCCGGGACGGGAGAGACCCAGTACTTC. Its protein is CASSSGTGETQYF.

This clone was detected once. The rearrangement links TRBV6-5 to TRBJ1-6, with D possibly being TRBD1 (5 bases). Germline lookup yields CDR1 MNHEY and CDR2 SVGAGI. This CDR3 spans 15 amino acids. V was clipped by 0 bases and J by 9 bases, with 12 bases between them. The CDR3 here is CASSYSGGSGSPLHF. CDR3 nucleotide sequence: TGTGCCAGCAGTTACTCGGGGGGGTCCGGTTCACCCCTCCACTTT.

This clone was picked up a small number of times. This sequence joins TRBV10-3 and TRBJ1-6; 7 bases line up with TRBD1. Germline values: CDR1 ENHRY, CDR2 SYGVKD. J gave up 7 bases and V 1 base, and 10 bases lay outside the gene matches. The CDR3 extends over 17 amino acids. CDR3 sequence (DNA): TGTGCCATCAGTGAGTACCAGGGGGGCGCACTCAATTCACCCCTCCACTTT. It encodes CAISEYQGGALNSPLHF.